Each of the 25 T cell receptor beta chains below was sequenced from the same sample in a study of cytomegalovirus exposure and HLA in healthy donors (dated by TCRdb to 2016 to 2017). The library was produced with the immunoSEQ multiplex PCR assay. For the multiplex PCR, a mixture combining 60 forward primers for TCR Vbeta segments and 13 reverse primers for TCR Jbeta segments was used. Sourced from immuneACCESS, this table was stored by TCRdb with only in-frame sequences that have V and J called. A share of the clones is absent; for the studies checked, an unresolved V gene accounts for under half, and the remainder has no known explanation. In all, the sample holds some 140,000 clones, and approximately 80% of those were seen once. The ten largest make up 2.2% of the sample. Sequenced: PBMCs. The receptors derive from a man aged 30-40 years in good health and CMV-seronegative.

Only a few counts were recorded for this clone. The chain combines TRBV6-1 with TRBJ2-7; 8 bases agree with TRBD2. J was trimmed by 0 bases and V by 1 base; bases with no gene match: 2. Looked up from germline, CDR1 is MNHNS and CDR2 is SASEGT. CDR3 length: 15 amino acids. The CDR3 DNA reads TGTGCCAGCAGTGAAGTGGGGACTAGCTCCTACGAGCAGTACTTC. It codes for CASSEVGTSSYEQYF.

The V gene is TRBV29-1, the J gene TRBJ1-3, with 7 bases aligning to TRBD1. Unmatched junction bases numbered 7, after V lost 6 bases and J lost 5 bases. The length of the CDR3 is 13 residues. CDR1 SQVTM and CDR2 ANQGSEA come from the germline V gene. CDR3 protein: CSVAGTVRNTIYF. CDR3 DNA sequence: TGCAGCGTCGCCGGGACAGTGCGAAACACCATATATTTT. Full variable domain (missing parts from reference TRBV29-1 and TRBJ1-3): SAVISQKPSRDICQRGTSLTIQCQVDSQVTMMFWYRQQPGQSLTLIATANQGSEATYESGFVIDKFPISRPNLTFSTLTVSNMSPEDSSIYLCSVAGTVRNTIYFGEGSWLTVV.

V is TRBV5-7 and J is TRBJ2-5; 7 bases are a match to TRBD1. TRBV5-7 is identified as an open reading frame with a role that is uncertain. CDR3 length equals 12 residues. J gave up 11 bases and V 4 bases, and 8 bases lay outside the gene matches. DNA of the CDR3: TGTGCCAGCAGCCCTGGGACAGAGGGGCAGTACTTC. Its translation: CASSPGTEGQYF.

The chain couples TRBV28 to TRBJ2-7; 10 nucleotides align to TRBD2. V dropped 6 bases and J dropped 4; count of bases not matched to a gene: 9. Germline CDR1 is MDHEN and CDR2 is SYDVKM. The CDR3 sequence is 15 residues long. CDR3 bases: TGTGCCAGCAGCCCAGTGGTAGCGGGAGGTTACGAGCAGTACTTC. Amino acid sequence: CASSPVVAGGYEQYF.

The V call is TRBV19, the J call TRBJ1-5; 7 positions match TRBD1. This CDR3 spans 13 amino acids. Germline loops: CDR1 LNHDA, CDR2 SQIVND (reference sequence). Losses at the gene ends were 6 bases for V and 4 bases for J; bases not matched to a gene: 3. The CDR3 reads CASRLDRNQPQHF. CDR3 in DNA: TGTGCCAGTAGACTGGACAGGAATCAGCCCCAGCATTTT.

This clone was counted only a few times. This sequence joins TRBV19 and TRBJ2-7; TRBD1 might be the D (6 bases). Trimming stripped 2 bases from V and 2 bases from J, with 10 bases between. The germline CDR1 and CDR2 sequences are LNHDA and SQIVND (reference sequence). CDR3 length: 14 residues. The CDR3 DNA follows: TGTGCCAGTAGTATAAGCCGGGACACCTACGAGCAGTACTTC. This encodes CASSISRDTYEQYF.

This clone was seen more than once but under ten times. The genes are TRBV6-6 and TRBJ2-7, with 9 bases matching TRBD2. Germline V gene sequence: CDR1 MNHNY, CDR2 SVGAGI (reference sequence). The J segment lost 3 bases and the V segment lost 4 bases, leaving 4 bases of the junction unmatched. CDR3 size: 14 residues. The CDR3 is CASSWGGRGYEQYF. In DNA form, the CDR3 reads TGTGCCAGCAGTTGGGGCGGGAGGGGCTACGAGCAGTACTTC.

V usage is TRBV28 and J usage is TRBJ1-1; the D gene is possibly TRBD1 (6 bases). This CDR3 is built from 19 residues. Germline CDR1 and CDR2: MDHEN and SYDVKM. V was trimmed by 6 bases and J by 2 bases, leaving 28 bases between them. This CDR3 is CASSTTYLLRQASNTEAFF. In DNA form, the CDR3 reads TGTGCCAGCAGCACAACATACTTACTCCGACAGGCGTCAAACACTGAAGCTTTCTTT.

A few counts support this clone. V and J are TRBV13 and TRBJ2-7; 7 bases are a match to TRBD1. This CDR3 contains 13 residues. With V trimmed by 4 bases and J by 5 bases, 5 bases remained unmatched. The germline V gene encodes CDR1 PRHDT and CDR2 FYEKMQ (reference sequence). The CDR3 coding sequence is TGTGCCAGCAGCTCAAGGGGGCCCGACGAGCAGTACTTC. This gives the protein CASSSRGPDEQYF.

This rearrangement joins TRBV7-9 to TRBJ2-2; 11 bases agree with TRBD2. The CDR3 sequence is 16 residues long. V shed 4 bases, J shed 0 bases, and the junction held 1 base outside the gene matches. Germline V CDR1 and CDR2: SEHNR, FQNEAQ (reference sequence). The CDR3 nucleotides read TGTGCCAGCAGCTCGGGACTAGCGGCGAACACCGGGGAGCTGTTTTTT. Its protein product is CASSSGLAANTGELFF.

The genes are TRBV28 and TRBJ1-6; 7 bases align to TRBD1. CDR1 MDHEN and CDR2 SYDVKM come from the germline V gene. The CDR3 is 13 residues long. V dropped 6 bases and J dropped 5; count of bases not matched to a gene: 1. This CDR3 is CASSRGNNSPLHF. Written as DNA, the CDR3 is TGTGCCAGCAGCAGGGGGAATAATTCACCCCTCCACTTT.

The chain combines TRBV19 with TRBJ2-7; D is possibly TRBD2 (6 bases). The germline V gene has CDR1 LNHDA and CDR2 SQIVND (reference sequence). Trimming took 5 bases from V and 5 from J, leaving 19 bases between them. This CDR3 comprises 15 residues. The CDR3 DNA is TGTGCCAGTAGTGTAGGGGACTGGAACTTCGACGAGCAGTACTTC. Translation gives CASSVGDWNFDEQYF.

This clone has just a few counts. This chain's CDR3 is CASSAGDSWAEAFF. The CDR3 nucleotides read TGTGCCAGTAGTGCGGGGGACTCCTGGGCTGAAGCTTTCTTT. The chain employs TRBV19 and TRBJ1-1; tentatively, D is TRBD1 (5 bases). Germline V CDR1 and CDR2: LNHDA, SQIVND (reference sequence). The CDR3 covers 14 residues. Deletions cut 5 bases from V and 6 bases from J, with 16 bases between.

As to this clone: Its ends do not fully match the called genes, so a read error is possible. The V gene is TRBV7-9, the J gene TRBJ1-2; D remains ambiguous. Germline V lookup: CDR1 SEHNR, CDR2 FQNEAQ (reference sequence). The CDR3 covers 12 residues. The DNA of the CDR3 is TGTTCCAGCAGCTTTAGTATCTATGGCTACACCTTC. Its translation: CSSSFSIYGYTF.

This clone was picked up a small number of times. The chain recombines TRBV19 with TRBJ1-4; TRBD1 matches at 9 bases. This CDR3 comprises 14 residues. The V segment lost 8 bases and the J segment 7 bases; nucleotides outside the gene matches: 8. CDR1 is LNHDA, CDR2 SQIVND, per germline (reference sequence). The CDR3 DNA reads as TGTGCCAGTGGGGGGGACAGGGCCGGTGAAAAACTGTTTTTT. As protein: CASGGDRAGEKLFF.

V and J are TRBV28 and TRBJ2-2; perhaps TRBD1 as D (6 bases). V gave up 5 bases and J gave up 6 bases, with 13 bases separating them. This CDR3 has 14 amino acids. Per the germline V gene, CDR1 is MDHEN and CDR2 is SYDVKM. The CDR3 DNA follows: TGTGCCAGCAGTACCTCAGGGGCCCCCGGGGAGCTGTTTTTT. Its protein product is CASSTSGAPGELFF.

The V and J genes are TRBV27 and TRBJ1-2; TRBD1 is a possible D gene (5 bases). Germline CDR1 is MNHEY and CDR2 is SMNVEV (reference sequence). With 5 bases removed from V and 8 bases from J, the gap between germline ends came to 15 bases. CDR3 length equals 13 residues. CDR3 sequence: CASSTSGLRGYTF. CDR3 in DNA: TGTGCCAGCAGTACGTCAGGGCTTCGGGGCTACACCTTC.

This clone has more than one count but fewer than ten. The chain couples TRBV6-1 to TRBJ1-1; 9 bases are a match to TRBD1. The V and J ends lost 10 bases and 3 bases, in that order; junction bases with no gene match: 9. Germline loops: CDR1 MNHNS, CDR2 SASEGT. This CDR3 is 14 amino acids long. CDR3 nucleotides: TGTGCCACCCTACCGGGACAGGGTGACACTGAAGCTTTCTTT. Translated, it gives CATLPGQGDTEAFF.

The chain uses TRBV18 and TRBJ2-3; TRBD1 matches 8 bases. This CDR3 is 13 amino acids long. Germline-derived CDR1 and CDR2 are KGHSH and LQKENI. V shed 8 bases, J shed 4 bases, and the junction held 5 bases outside the gene matches. CDR3 DNA sequence: TGTGCCAGCAGACAGGGGACCTCAGATACGCAGTATTTT. Protein product: CASRQGTSDTQYF.

V gene TRBV7-2 combines with J gene TRBJ2-7; 8 bases map to TRBD2. The CDR3 has 14 amino acids. The germline V gene encodes CDR1 SGHTA and CDR2 FQGNSA. V was pared by 3 bases and J by 5 bases, with 6 bases of the junction left unmatched. The CDR3 nucleotides are TGTGCCAGCAGCTTTCTCGCGGGAGGTGACGAGCAGTACTTC. Amino acid sequence: CASSFLAGGDEQYF.

This CDR3 is CASSPSGAYNEQFF. The CDR3 DNA reads TGTGCCAGCAGCCCTAGCGGGGCTTACAATGAGCAGTTCTTC. This chain joins TRBV6-5 and TRBJ2-1; 9 bases align to TRBD2. Germline V lookup: CDR1 MNHEY, CDR2 SVGAGI. J was trimmed by 4 bases and V by 6 bases; bases with no gene match: 4. The length of the CDR3 is 14 residues.

V usage is TRBV30 and J usage is TRBJ2-1, with 7 nucleotides matching TRBD1. Germline V gene data show CDR1 as GTSNPN and CDR2 as SVGIG (reference sequence). The V gene end was trimmed by 0 bases and the J gene end by 9 bases; junction bases not matched to a gene: 11. This CDR3 is built from 15 residues. The CDR3 sequence is CAWSVGGSSASEQFF. The CDR3 bases are TGTGCCTGGAGTGTAGGGGGCTCCTCAGCAAGTGAGCAGTTCTTC.

The chain has TRBV7-2 and TRBJ2-1; 10 bases map to TRBD2. Germline V gene lookup returns CDR1 SGHTA and CDR2 FQGNSA. The J segment lost 5 bases and the V segment lost 4 bases, leaving 8 bases of the junction unmatched. The CDR3 has 16 amino acids. CDR3 sequence (DNA): TGTGCCAGCAGCTCTCAGAGCGGGAGGGTTCACAATGAGCAGTTCTTC. Translating gives CASSSQSGRVHNEQFF.

The chain employs TRBV11-2 and TRBJ2-3, with D perhaps matching TRBD2 (5 bases). The germline V and J ends were trimmed by 5 bases and 4 bases, with 16 bases remaining between them. The CDR3 runs 15 residues. From germline, CDR1 is SGHAT and CDR2 FQNNGV. The CDR3, as DNA: TGTGCCAGCAGCCCCCGAGAGGGCCGGGCAGATACGCAGTATTTT. It encodes CASSPREGRADTQYF.

This chain joins TRBV2 and TRBJ2-7; the match to TRBD2 covers 7 bases. V was clipped by 8 bases and J by 2 bases; unmatched bases: 12. The CDR3 length is 15 residues. Germline V gene lookup returns CDR1 SNHLY and CDR2 FYNNEI. This CDR3 is CASRRASGPPYEQYF. DNA of the CDR3: TGTGCCAGCCGACGGGCTAGCGGACCACCCTACGAGCAGTACTTC.